This TCR beta chain is from a study of T-cell memory formation after mild COVID-19 (dated by TCRdb to the early 2020s). Study-wide context: Most TCR sequence clusters were specific to one of the two donors. Longitudinal TCRalpha and TCRbeta repertoire sequencing tracked T-cell clones expanding and contracting after mild COVID-19 in a couple of donors. Two young, previously healthy adult volunteers, one female and one male, were included in the cohort.

This sample was sequenced with an Illumina NovaSeq 6000. TCRalpha and TCRbeta cDNA libraries were built by 5'RACE with constant-segment primers, adding sample barcodes and unique molecular identifiers. RNA was extracted from every sample with Trizol reagent. The libraries were amplified in two PCR steps, and the second step added a second sample barcode and Illumina TruSeq adapters. Sequencing of the libraries was done on an Illumina NovaSeq, producing 2 x 150 bp paired-end reads. In the paper's pipeline: Demultiplexing of reads and collapsing into UMI-guided consensus sequences were performed with migec v1.2.7. With mixcr v2.1.11, UMI consensuses were aligned to TRA and TRB V and J templates and assembled into clonotypes. A clonotype was counted as expanded or contracted only if both edgeR and NoisET called the change significant, with noise models trained on biological replicates. For edgeR calls, a false discovery rate-adjusted p below 0.01 and a log2 fold-change threshold of 1 were applied. As an exploratory analysis of dynamics, max-normalized trajectories of the 1000 most abundant clonotypes were examined with PCA combined with hierarchical clustering. Each responding clone was given a CD4 or CD8 phenotype based on the CD4+ and CD8+ repertoires, which had been sequenced separately. The public reads were reprocessed in TCRdb via fastp at Q25 and MiXCR, keeping in-frame beta chains. Rows matching on CDR3 protein sequence are summarized as one entry with the most common DNA and genes. TCRdb assigned the V and J calls; the authors' analysis was not used. The sample table contains around 320,000 distinct CDR3 sequences; only one count was recorded for roughly 21% of them. Roughly 20% of the sample goes to the ten largest clones.

The study at large found these results: Clones contracting from day 15 to 85 had balanced CD4/CD8 phenotypes, while a second wave expanding from day 15 to 37 was biased towards CD4+. Contracting CD4+ clones turned up mainly in the CM and EM memory subsets, whereas EMRA was where CD8+ clones were enriched. The detection of some responding clones in pre-infection memory suggests that pre-existing cross-reactive memory T cells joined the SARS-CoV-2 response. Whether the second-wave clones peaking on day 37 were SARS-CoV-2 specific was not confirmed. The study included only a couple of mild cases, and larger cohorts that include severe cases with pre-infection samples were judged to be necessary.

PBMCs were isolated by Ficoll-Paque density gradient centrifugation. This clonotype appeared a few times. The antigen it recognizes is unknown. One end of the junction is discordant with germline, which a read error may explain. The germline V gene gives CDR1 as MNHEY and CDR2 as SVGEGT. Reading from cysteine to phenylalanine, the CDR3 counts 17 amino acids. Only the CDR3 region is kept as DNA, spanning 51 bases read in frame from base 1. The TCR sequence derives from a man aged 18 to 35 who had mild COVID-19 (a few samples of this study predate the infection). The sample titles of this study are shuffled in the database, so cell type and time point are left out; the donor was told from shared clones. The rearranged chain carries TRBV6-2 or TRBV6-3 and TRBJ2-5; TRBD2 agrees with 13 junctional bases. The sequencing sample was made of PBMCs or a T cell subset sorted from them (not recorded which). The CDR3 region: CASSLGGLAGAAESQYF. Here is the DNA: TGTGCCAGCAGTCTAGGAGGACTAGCGGGGGCCGCAGAGTCCCAGTACTTC.